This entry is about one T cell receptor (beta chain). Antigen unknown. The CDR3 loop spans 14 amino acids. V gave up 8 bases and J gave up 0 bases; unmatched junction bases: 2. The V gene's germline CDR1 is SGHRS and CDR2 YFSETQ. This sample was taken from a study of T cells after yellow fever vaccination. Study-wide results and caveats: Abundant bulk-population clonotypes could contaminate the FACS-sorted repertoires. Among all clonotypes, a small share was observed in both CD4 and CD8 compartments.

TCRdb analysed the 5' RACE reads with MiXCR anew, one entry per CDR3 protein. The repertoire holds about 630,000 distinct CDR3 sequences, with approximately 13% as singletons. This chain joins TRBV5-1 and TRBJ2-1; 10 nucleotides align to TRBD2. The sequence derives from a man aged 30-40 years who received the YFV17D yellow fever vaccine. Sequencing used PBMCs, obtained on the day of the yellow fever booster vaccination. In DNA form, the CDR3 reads TGCGCCAGTGGGACTAGCGACTCCTACAATGAGCAGTTCTTC. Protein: CASGTSDSYNEQFF.